This TCR beta chain was sequenced for a study of Graves' ophthalmopathy and Graves' hyperthyroidism. CDR1 and CDR2 from the germline V gene are SNHLY and FYNNEI. V shed 6 bases and J shed 1 base, with 12 bases lying between them. The CDR3 runs 14 residues. Amplified material comprised TCR beta CDR3 regions derived from RNA transcripts. Scientists carried out first-round RT-PCR using HTBI primers and then a second-round multiplex PCR. Each CDR3 protein is one row after TCRdb ran MiXCR on the multiplex PCR reads. The sample records almost 750,000 distinct CDR3 sequences, 40% being singletons. The clonotype comes from an adult man with Graves' ophthalmopathy. Material: peripheral blood. The V gene is TRBV2, the J gene TRBJ2-5, with a weak D call TRBD2 (7 bases). This chain's CDR3 is CASRYGGPQETQYF. The CDR3 coding sequence is TGTGCCAGCAGATACGGGGGGCCCCAAGAGACCCAGTACTTC.